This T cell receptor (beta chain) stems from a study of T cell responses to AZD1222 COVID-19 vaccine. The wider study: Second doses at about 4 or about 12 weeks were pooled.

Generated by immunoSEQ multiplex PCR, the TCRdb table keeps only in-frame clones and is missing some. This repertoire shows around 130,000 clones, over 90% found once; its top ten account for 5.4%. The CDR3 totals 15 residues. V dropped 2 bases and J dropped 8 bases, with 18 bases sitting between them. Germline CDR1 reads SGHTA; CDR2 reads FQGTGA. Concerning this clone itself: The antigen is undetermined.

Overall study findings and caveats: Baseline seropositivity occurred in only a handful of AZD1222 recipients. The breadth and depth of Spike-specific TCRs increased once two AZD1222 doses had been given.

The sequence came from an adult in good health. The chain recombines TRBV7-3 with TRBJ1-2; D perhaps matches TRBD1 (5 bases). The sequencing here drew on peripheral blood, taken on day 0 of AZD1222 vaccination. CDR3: CASSLVPGAIDGYTF. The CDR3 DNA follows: TGTGCCAGCAGCTTAGTTCCCGGGGCCATTGACGGCTACACCTTC.